The sequence of this TCR beta chain was determined in a study of tumor-infiltrating lymphocytes in oesophageal squamous cell carcinoma. Looked up from germline, CDR1 is SEHNR and CDR2 is FQNEAQ (reference sequence). The CDR3 runs 15 residues. TCRdb itself ran the PCR reads through MiXCR, one entry per CDR3 protein. Of about 22,000 distinct CDR3 sequences in the sample, about 35% were seen once. The J gene is TRBJ2-1, the V gene TRBV7-9; D is possibly TRBD2 (6 bases). The J call could be wrong; TRBJ2-5 is a better fit for the DNA end. The TCR was taken from a male donor with esophageal squamous cell carcinoma. The sequenced sample was esophageal tumor tissue. The CDR3 DNA sequence: TGTGCCAGCAGCTCCCGGGGGAGCACCCAAGAGACCCAGTACTTC. Amino acids: CASSSRGSTQETQYF.